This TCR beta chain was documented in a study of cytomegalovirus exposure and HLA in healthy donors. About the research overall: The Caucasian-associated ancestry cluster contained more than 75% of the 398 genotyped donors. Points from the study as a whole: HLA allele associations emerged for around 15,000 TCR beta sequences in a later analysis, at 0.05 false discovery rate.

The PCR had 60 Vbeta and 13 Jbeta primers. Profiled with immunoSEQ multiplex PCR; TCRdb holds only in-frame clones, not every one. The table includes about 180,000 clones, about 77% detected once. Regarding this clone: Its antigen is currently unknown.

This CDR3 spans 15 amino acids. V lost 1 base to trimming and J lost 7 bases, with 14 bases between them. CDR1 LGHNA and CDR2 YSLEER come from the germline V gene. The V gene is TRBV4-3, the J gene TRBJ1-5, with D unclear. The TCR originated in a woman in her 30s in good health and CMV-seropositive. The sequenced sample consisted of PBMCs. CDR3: CASSQGFPTSQPQHF. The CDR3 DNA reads TGCGCCAGCAGCCAAGGATTTCCGACAAGCCAGCCCCAGCATTTT.